Listed here are 24 T cell receptor beta chains from one sample, sequenced in a study of identical twins (dated by TCRdb to 2016 to 2018). The method was 5' RACE. The run used an Illumina HiSeq 2000. The raw public reads went through TCRdb reprocessing: fastp at Q25, MiXCR clone calling, in-frame beta chains kept. CDR3 protein sequences are deduplicated, and each keeps its most common genes and DNA. In this sample the table shows about 530,000 distinct CDR3 sequences, around 20% of which occur a single time. Approximately 0.52% of the sample is taken by the ten largest. The data were also submitted as part of a second study, on yellow fever vaccine responses in identical twins.

The sample taken for sequencing was CD4+ T cells sorted from blood. The source of these receptors is a woman aged 18-29 years in good health.

This clonotype was detected only a few times. The chain links TRBV28 to TRBJ1-2, with 10 bases matching TRBD1. CDR1 is MDHEN and CDR2 is SYDVKM in the germline V gene. CDR3 length equals 16 residues. J gave up 7 bases and V 5 bases, and 13 bases lay outside the gene matches. The CDR3 nucleotides are TGTGCCAGCAGTCCCCACCTCGGACAGGGGGGGGGTGGCTACACCTTC. Translated: CASSPHLGQGGGGYTF.

This clonotype was seen only a few times. V and J are TRBV20-1 and TRBJ2-7; D is possibly TRBD2 (6 bases). Germline CDR1 and CDR2: DFQATT and SNEGSKA (reference sequence). The CDR3 sequence is 15 residues long. With 1 base removed from V and 2 bases from J, the gap between germline ends came to 15 bases. CDR3 DNA: TGCAGTGCTAGAGGGGTAGGAGGGTGGACCTACGAGCAGTACTTC. This encodes CSARGVGGWTYEQYF.

The rearrangement joins TRBV5-4 to TRBJ1-2; 7 nucleotides agree with TRBD1. The CDR3 consists of 15 residues. Looked up from germline, CDR1 is SGHNT and CDR2 is YYREEE (reference sequence). V was clipped by 0 bases and J by 8 bases; unmatched bases: 10. CDR3 sequence: CASSLVAGGTVGYTF. The CDR3 DNA sequence: TGTGCCAGCAGCTTGGTCGCAGGGGGGACTGTCGGCTACACCTTC. Full variable domain (remainder filled in from reference TRBV5-4 and TRBJ1-2): ETGVTQSPTHLIKTRGQQVTLRCSSQSGHNTVSWYQQALGQGPQFIFQYYREEENGRGNFPPRFSGLQFPNYSSELNVNALELDDSALYLCASSLVAGGTVGYTFGSGTRLTVV.

This clonotype has ten or more counts. This chain joins TRBV15 and TRBJ1-3, with 7 bases aligning to TRBD1. The CDR3 is made up of 15 amino acids. The germline CDR1 and CDR2 sequences are LNHNV and YYDKDF (reference sequence). Trimming took 4 bases from V and 4 from J; bases not matched to a gene: 7. In nucleotides, the CDR3 is TGTGCCACCAGCACCCCGACAGGGAGGGGAAACACCATATATTTT. Its protein is CATSTPTGRGNTIYF.

This clonotype appeared a few times. The V gene is TRBV4-1, the J gene TRBJ2-1; D is undetermined. Trimming took off 1 base at V and 5 bases at J, with 6 bases between the two ends. From germline, CDR1 is MGHRA and CDR2 YSYEKL. CDR3 size: 13 residues. The CDR3 nucleotides read TGCGCCAGCAGCCAAGCATCGAACAATGAGCAGTTCTTC. It is translated as CASSQASNNEQFF.

This clonotype was recorded a few times. This chain connects TRBV10-3 to TRBJ2-7; maybe TRBD1 (5 bases). Trimming took off 6 bases at V and 5 bases at J, with 17 bases between the two ends. The CDR3 contains 14 residues. CDR1 is ENHRY and CDR2 is SYGVKD in the germline V gene. CDR3 region: CAISEAPGIHEQYF. The DNA of the CDR3 is TGTGCCATCAGCGAGGCACCAGGGATCCACGAGCAGTACTTC.

This clonotype occurred a few times. The chain joins TRBV5-1 to TRBJ2-5; maybe TRBD1 (5 bases). This CDR3 is 14 amino acids long. Germline-derived CDR1 and CDR2 are SGHRS and YFSETQ. V gave up 1 base and J gave up 1 base, with 8 bases separating them. In nucleotides, the CDR3 is TGCGCCAGCAGCTTGCAGGGTTCCCAAGAGACCCAGTACTTC. Translated, it gives CASSLQGSQETQYF.

The V and J genes are TRBV5-5 and TRBJ2-2; D is ambiguous. Trimming stripped 4 bases from V and 2 bases from J, with 15 bases between. The germline V gene encodes CDR1 SGHKS and CDR2 YYEKEE (reference sequence). The CDR3 sequence is 16 residues long. The CDR3 here is CASSPPLLRNTGELFF. CDR3 bases: TGTGCCAGCAGCCCCCCACTCCTTCGAAACACCGGGGAGCTGTTTTTT.

This clonotype occurred a few times. The chain carries TRBV25-1 and TRBJ2-7; 10 bases are a match to TRBD2. In germline, CDR1 is MGHDK, CDR2 SYGVNS. The CDR3 sequence is 15 residues long. V gave up 4 bases and J gave up 2 bases; unmatched junction bases: 5. In nucleotides, the CDR3 is TGTGCCAGCAGTGCAGGGACTAGCGCAACCTACGAGCAGTACTTC. It translates to CASSAGTSATYEQYF.

The V and J genes are TRBV6-5 and TRBJ1-1; a possible D gene is TRBD1 (5 bases). The CDR3 extends over 14 amino acids. The V end lost 5 bases, the J end lost 5 bases, and 15 bases lay between the germline ends. Germline assignment: CDR1 MNHEY and CDR2 SVGAGI. As DNA, the CDR3 is TGTGCCAGCAGTACTGCGGGGGTAGGAACTGAAGCTTTCTTT. Residues: CASSTAGVGTEAFF.

This clonotype has only a few counts. This sequence joins TRBV7-9 and TRBJ2-7; 12 bases map to TRBD2. After removal of 2 bases from V and 5 bases from J, the junction contained 7 bases not matched to a gene. CDR1 is SEHNR, CDR2 FQNEAQ, per germline (reference sequence). The CDR3 length is 16 residues. The CDR3: CASSLPGLAGMHEQYF. The CDR3 DNA reads as TGTGCCAGCAGCTTACCCGGACTAGCGGGAATGCACGAGCAGTACTTC. The variable domain in full, with the rest retrieved from reference TRBV7-9 and TRBJ2-7, is DTGVSQNPRHKITKRGQNVTFRCDPISEHNRLYWYRQTLGQGPEFLTYFQNEAQLEKSRLLSDRFSAERPKGSFSTLEIQRTEQGDSAMYLCASSLPGLAGMHEQYFGPGTRLTVT.

This clonotype was counted a few times. The chain has TRBV12-3 or TRBV12-4 and TRBJ1-2; D call uncertain. The CDR3 consists of 13 residues. The germline V and J ends were trimmed by 6 bases and 4 bases, with 12 bases remaining between them. This CDR3 reads CASSPARAYGYTF. CDR3 nucleotide sequence: TGTGCCAGCAGCCCAGCTAGGGCCTATGGCTACACCTTC.

This clonotype was seen a handful of times. The V and J genes are TRBV12-3 or TRBV12-4 and TRBJ2-5, with 8 positions matching TRBD1. This CDR3 has 13 residues. V shed 6 bases, J shed 6 bases, and the junction held 6 bases outside the gene matches. DNA of the CDR3: TGTGCCAGCAGCCCTAGGACAGGGCAGACCCAGTACTTC. It translates to CASSPRTGQTQYF.

This chain connects TRBV3-1 to TRBJ1-6, with D tentatively TRBD1 (5 bases). This CDR3 region has 13 residues. Germline V gene data show CDR1 as LGHDT and CDR2 as YNNKEL (reference sequence). V gave up 4 bases and J gave up 4 bases, with 5 bases separating them. As DNA, the CDR3 is TGTGCCAGCAGCCGACAGTATAATTCACCCCTCCACTTT. Translated: CASSRQYNSPLHF.

J is TRBJ1-1 and V is TRBV6-2 or TRBV6-3; D is unresolved. With 2 bases removed from V and 2 bases from J, the gap between germline ends came to 15 bases. This CDR3 spans 16 amino acids. Germline V gives CDR1 MNHEY, CDR2 SVGEGT. CDR3 sequence reads: CASSYVPGSPNTEAFF. The CDR3 coding sequence is TGTGCCAGCAGTTACGTTCCGGGCAGCCCTAACACTGAAGCTTTCTTT.

This clonotype occurred many times. The chain has TRBV5-1 and TRBJ1-5; D is unclear. The CDR3 runs to 15 residues. Germline lookup yields CDR1 SGHRS and CDR2 YFSETQ. V shed 4 bases and J shed 4 bases, with 15 bases lying between them. The chain's CDR3 is CASSQSGFPNQPQHF. In nucleotides, the CDR3 is TGCGCCAGCAGCCAGAGCGGTTTCCCGAATCAGCCCCAGCATTTT.

The rearrangement uses TRBV2 and TRBJ2-1, with D maybe TRBD1 (6 bases). Germline CDR1 SNHLY, CDR2 FYNNEI. CDR3 size: 14 residues. The ends were cut back, 8 bases at V and 5 bases at J, with 16 bases in the middle. Here the CDR3 reads CASALGGANNEQFF. DNA for the CDR3: TGTGCCAGCGCTCTAGGGGGAGCGAACAATGAGCAGTTCTTC.

This clonotype was recorded at least ten times. V is TRBV12-3 or TRBV12-4 and J is TRBJ2-2; D gene uncertain. The CDR3 sequence is 13 residues long. Trimming shortened V by 2 bases and J by 4 bases, and 5 bases separated the two germline ends. CDR3 coding DNA: TGTGCCAGCAGTTTAAGGGCCACCGGGGAGCTGTTTTTT. Amino acids: CASSLRATGELFF.

The sample holds a few counts of this clonotype. The chain combines TRBV5-1 with TRBJ2-3; D is undetermined. The CDR3 loop spans 17 amino acids. The V end was cut by 3 bases, the J end by 3 bases, with 20 bases between. Germline loops: CDR1 SGHRS, CDR2 YFSETQ. CDR3 DNA sequence: TGCGCCAGCAGCTCGATAACTTCAGGACGCTATACAGATACGCAGTATTTT. Its translation: CASSSITSGRYTDTQYF.

This clonotype occurred many times. V usage is TRBV11-1 and J usage is TRBJ2-4; the D is unclear. The CDR3 spans 15 residues. The germline gives CDR1 SGHAT, CDR2 FQDESV (reference sequence). Trimming pared 5 bases from V and 2 bases from J, leaving 13 bases between. CDR3 loop: CASSARAESKNIQYF. The CDR3 DNA follows: TGTGCCAGCAGCGCCCGGGCTGAGTCCAAAAACATTCAGTACTTC. The full variable domain, in which reference TRBV11-1 and TRBJ2-4 provide the parts outside the CDR3, is EAEVAQSPRYKITEKSQAVAFWCDPISGHATLYWYRQILGQGPELLVQFQDESVVDDSQLPKDRFSAERLKGVDSTLKIQPAELGDSAMYLCASSARAESKNIQYFGAGTRLSVL.

A remark on this clonotype: Possible read error: a much larger clone is one base away. V and J are TRBV12-3 or TRBV12-4 and TRBJ1-6; D unresolved. The CDR3 has 15 amino acids. The ends were cut back, 7 bases at V and 5 bases at J, with 15 bases in the middle. The CDR3 reads CASNTGGVDNSPLHF. CDR3 DNA: TGTGCCAGCAATACGGGCGGGGTAGATAATTCACCCCTCCACTTT.

The V call is TRBV19, the J call TRBJ2-2; tentative D call: TRBD1 (6 bases). The V gene's germline CDR1 is LNHDA and CDR2 SQIVND (reference sequence). V was trimmed by 7 bases and J by 6 bases, leaving 15 bases between them. The length of the CDR3 is 14 residues. CDR3 nucleotides: TGTGCCAGTAAAACATCAGGGGTTGCCGGGGAGCTGTTTTTT. Its translation: CASKTSGVAGELFF.

This clonotype occurred a few times. The chain combines TRBV12-3 or TRBV12-4 with TRBJ2-2, with D possibly TRBD2 on 5 matching bases. V was pared by 6 bases and J by 3 bases, with 14 bases between. CDR3 length: 15 amino acids. The CDR3 reads CASRATGKDTGELFF. The CDR3 DNA sequence: TGTGCCAGCAGGGCGACGGGGAAGGACACCGGGGAGCTGTTTTTT.

This clonotype is a singleton in its sample. This sequence joins TRBV5-1 and TRBJ2-1; D is perhaps TRBD2 (5 bases). Trimming took off 5 bases at V and 4 bases at J, with 16 bases between the two ends. The V gene's germline CDR1 is SGHRS and CDR2 YFSETQ. This CDR3 has 15 residues. CDR3 sequence: CASRVLASKYNEQFF. Written as DNA, the CDR3 is TGCGCCAGCAGAGTGCTAGCATCAAAATACAATGAGCAGTTCTTC.